This TCR beta chain was captured by sequencing in a study of PD-1 blockade in classical Hodgkin lymphoma. Study at large: The nivolumab dose that patients received was 3 mg/kg, given intravenously every 2 weeks. Study conclusions and caveats: Reported baseline diversity: healthy donors highest, relapsed/refractory patients lowest. Sources of repertoire differences remain undefined, possibly disease activity or prior therapy.

A note on this clone: Its antigen is unknown.

TCRdb's table, derived via immunoSEQ multiplex PCR, lists solely in-frame clones and lacks some. Among 9,500 to 12,000 clones listed, approximately 85% were seen once. Every patient relapsed after autologous stem cell transplantation, and brentuximab vedotin exposure varied. Under best response, outcomes were complete response, partial response or progressive disease. This TCR was recovered from a human donor with classical Hodgkin lymphoma. Source: peripheral blood mononuclear cells (PBMCs), taken at baseline.

Here the CDR3 DNA reads TGCGCCAGCAGCCAAGAAACCGGGGTCGGGAACTACGAGCAGTACTTC. Protein product: CASSQETGVGNYEQYF. V usage is TRBV4-3 and J usage is TRBJ2-7; D possibly corresponds to TRBD2 (5 bases). CDR1 and CDR2 from the germline V gene are LGHNA and YSLEER. V was shortened by 0 bases and J by 3 bases, with 15 bases between the two germline ends. The CDR3 loop spans 16 amino acids.